These T cell receptor beta chains were read from a single sample in a study of CD8 T cells in ankylosing spondylitis. One entry per CDR3 protein results from TCRdb running MiXCR on the 5' RACE reads. There are around 490,000 distinct CDR3 sequences in the sample; roughly 5.3% occur only once, and approximately 4% lies in the top ten. Sequencing used blood, either unsorted or a sorted T cell fraction (not recorded which). All receptors come from a male donor with ankylosing spondylitis. Both conserved end residues are part of each CDR3. A D gene is named only where the DNA matches it firmly. Rows may omit the clone size; those that give it use once, few, many or a size class.

v_gene	abundance	j_gene	d_gene	CDR3nt	CDR3aa
TRBV30	many	TRBJ2-1	TRBD2	TGTGCCTGGAGATCCGGGACAGTGCTAGCGGGGTTGCGCAATGAGCAGTTCTTC	CAWRSGTVLAGLRNEQFF
TRBV9	many	TRBJ2-3	-	TGTGCCAGCAGCGTAGCTATAGGGGCCCGTACGCAGTATTTT	CASSVAIGARTQYF
TRBV6-1	many	TRBJ2-3	TRBD1	TGTGCCAGCAGTCCCATCTTCTCTGACAGGGACGCGCAGTATTTT	CASSPIFSDRDAQYF
TRBV27	many	TRBJ1-2	-	TGTGCCAGCAGTCCCTCGGGAGGTTCTAACTATGGCTACACCTTC	CASSPSGGSNYGYTF
TRBV11-2	many	TRBJ2-1	TRBD2	TGTGCCAGCAGCTTTTCTAGCGGGGGCGTCTTGGATGAGCAGTTCTTC	CASSFSSGGVLDEQFF
TRBV5-1	many	TRBJ2-7	TRBD1	TGCGCCAGCAGCCGATCGGGACAGAGCTCCTACGAGCAGTACTTC	CASSRSGQSSYEQYF
TRBV10-3	many	TRBJ2-7	-	TGTGCCTCACATCCTCCTGAGGGCTACGAGCAGTACTTC	CASHPPEGYEQYF
TRBV29-1	many	TRBJ2-3	TRBD2	TGCAGCGTTGGGGGGGGACTGTTCACAGATACGCAGTATTTT	CSVGGGLFTDTQYF
TRBV5-8	many	TRBJ1-6	-	TGTGCCAGCAGCCCGCCAATCGGACGGGTAAATTCACCCCTCCACTTT	CASSPPIGRVNSPLHF
TRBV10-3	few	TRBJ1-2	TRBD1	TGTGCCATCAGTGAGTCCGACAGGGTCTATGGCTACACCTTC	CAISESDRVYGYTF
TRBV11-2	many	TRBJ2-5	-	TGTGCCAGCAGCTTAACAGTCCCAGCAATGGGCCGGCGGGTTGAGACCCAGTACTTC	CASSLTVPAMGRRVETQYF
TRBV7-2	many	TRBJ2-5	TRBD2	TGTGCCAGCAGCTTCGTAGCGGGAGGGAGGGAAGAGACCCAGTACTTC	CASSFVAGGREETQYF
TRBV5-5	few	TRBJ2-3	-	TGTGCCAGCAGCTTCGTCTCTCCGGCAGATACGCAGTATTTT	CASSFVSPADTQYF
TRBV12-3/TRBV12-4	few	TRBJ2-1	TRBD1	TGTGCCAGCAGCCGGGACAGGGGTGCTTACAATGAGCAGTTCTTC	CASSRDRGAYNEQFF
TRBV12-3/TRBV12-4	many	TRBJ1-6	-	TGTGCCAGCAGCATTGCGGATTCACCCCTCCACTTT	CASSIADSPLHF
TRBV11-3	few	TRBJ2-4	-	TGTGCCAGCAGCCACCCTGGTGCGGGGCTAGCCAAAAACATTCAGTACTTC	CASSHPGAGLAKNIQYF
TRBV7-2	many	TRBJ1-2	TRBD1	TGTGCCAGCAGCTTAACAAGGGGACAGGGACAGTGGGGCTACACCTTC	CASSLTRGQGQWGYTF
TRBV6-1	-	TRBJ1-5	-	TGTGCCAGCAGCGTTACCAGGTGGGGACAGCCCCAGCATTTT	CASSVTRWGQPQHF
TRBV12-3/TRBV12-4	many	TRBJ2-7	TRBD1	TGTGCCAGCAGTTTAGAAGGGACAGGGGAATACGAGCAGTACTTC	CASSLEGTGEYEQYF
TRBV10-3	many	TRBJ2-7	TRBD1	TGTGCCATCAGTGAAGACAGGGCCTACGAGCAGTACTTC	CAISEDRAYEQYF
TRBV28	many	TRBJ1-1	-	TGTGCCAGCAGTTCCTGGGGGGGACCTAGGAACACTGAAGCTTTCTTT	CASSSWGGPRNTEAFF
TRBV6-2/TRBV6-3	-	TRBJ2-7	-	TGTGCCAGCAGGGACGGGGACGAGCAGTACTTC	CASRDGDEQYF
TRBV20-1	many	TRBJ1-2	TRBD1	TGCAGTGCTAGAAGGCAGGGGGTTCGGGATGGCTACACCTTC	CSARRQGVRDGYTF
TRBV20-1	many	TRBJ1-1	-	TGCAGTGCTAGAGAATATTATGGGCAGGGTGACACTGAAGCTTTCTTT	CSAREYYGQGDTEAFF
TRBV4-1	many	TRBJ2-7	-	TGCGCCAGCAGCCTTTCACCAAAAACAACCTACGAGCAGTACTTC	CASSLSPKTTYEQYF
TRBV2	many	TRBJ1-2	-	TGTGCCAGCGACCCCGCGGGAGGCTACACCTTC	CASDPAGGYTF
TRBV12-3/TRBV12-4	few	TRBJ2-2	TRBD2	TGTGCCAGCGGCGTGGCGGGGGGAGCCGGGGAGCTGTTTTTT	CASGVAGGAGELFF
TRBV7-9	few	TRBJ1-1	TRBD1	TGTGCCAGCAGCTTGAAGGGACAGGGGTACAACACTGAAGCTTTCTTT	CASSLKGQGYNTEAFF
TRBV28	few	TRBJ2-4	TRBD2	TGTGCCAGCAGTTCCTACGGACTAGCGGAACTAGCCAAAAACATTCAGTACTTC	CASSSYGLAELAKNIQYF
TRBV7-2	many	TRBJ1-2	-	TGTGCCAGCAGCTCCCGGTATGGCTACACCTTC	CASSSRYGYTF
TRBV29-1	-	TRBJ2-1	-	TGCAGCGTCTCAGCACCGAATGAGCAGTTCTTC	CSVSAPNEQFF
TRBV6-5	many	TRBJ2-5	-	TGTGCCAGCAGCTTACGTCACCAAGAGACCCAGTACTTC	CASSLRHQETQYF
TRBV6-2/TRBV6-3	many	TRBJ2-1	-	TGTGCCAGCAGTTACGGGGGGTGGCGCGCTGAGCAGTTCTTC	CASSYGGWRAEQFF
TRBV10-3	many	TRBJ2-1	-	TGTGCCATCAGTGAGAGGTCAGCGGACCACAATGAGCAGTTCTTC	CAISERSADHNEQFF
TRBV4-2	many	TRBJ2-2	-	TGTGCCAGCAGCCAAGAAATTTCCGCGGGACGGCACACCGGGGAGCTGTTTTTT	CASSQEISAGRHTGELFF
TRBV6-1	-	TRBJ2-1	TRBD2	TGTGCCAGCAGTGAACGGGACTACCCGGCGGATGAGCAGTTCTTC	CASSERDYPADEQFF
TRBV5-6	few	TRBJ2-1	TRBD2	TGTGCCAGCAGCTTTCCAACTAGCGGGAGAGCTAATGAGCAGTTCTTC	CASSFPTSGRANEQFF
TRBV6-5	many	TRBJ1-4	-	TGTGCCAGCAGTTACACCGGATTTACAACTAATGAAAAACTGTTTTTT	CASSYTGFTTNEKLFF